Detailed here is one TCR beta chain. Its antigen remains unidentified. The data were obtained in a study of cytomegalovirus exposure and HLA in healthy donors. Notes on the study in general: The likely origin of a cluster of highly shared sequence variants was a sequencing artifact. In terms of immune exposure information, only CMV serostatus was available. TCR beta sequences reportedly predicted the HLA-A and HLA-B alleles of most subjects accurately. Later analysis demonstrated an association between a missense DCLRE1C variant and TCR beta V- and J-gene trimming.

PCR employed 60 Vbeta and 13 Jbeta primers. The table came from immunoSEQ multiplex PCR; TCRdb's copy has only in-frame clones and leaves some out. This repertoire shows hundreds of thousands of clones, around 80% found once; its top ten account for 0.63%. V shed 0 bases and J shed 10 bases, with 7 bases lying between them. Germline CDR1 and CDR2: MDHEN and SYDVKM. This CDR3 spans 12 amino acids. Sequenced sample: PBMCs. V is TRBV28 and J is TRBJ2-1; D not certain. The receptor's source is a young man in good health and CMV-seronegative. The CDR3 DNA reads TGTGCCAGCAGTTTATGGGGCCAAGAGCAGTTCTTC. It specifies CASSLWGQEQFF. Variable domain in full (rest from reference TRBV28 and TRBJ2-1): DVKVTQSSRYLVKRTGEKVFLECVQDMDHENMFWYRQDPGLGLRLIYFSYDVKMKEKGDIPEGYSVSREKKERFSLILESASTNQTSMYLCASSLWGQEQFFGPGTRLTVL.